The rows below give T cell receptor beta chains drawn from one sample of a study of lymphopenia after photon versus proton radiotherapy. Repertoires were generated with immunoSEQ multiplex PCR, while TCRdb's copy carries only in-frame clones and drops some. The sample has over 25,000 clones; roughly 88% are singletons. The sample here was peripheral blood, taken from a patient treated with photon-based radiotherapy. These receptors originate from a woman between 50 and 59 years old with pancreatic cancer. The CDR3 runs from the conserved cysteine through the conserved F or W. Fields, in order: D gene, CDR3 length, J gene, clone size, V gene, CDR3 protein, CDR3 DNA. D genes are given only for firm matches. The listing skips clone size in some rows; elsewhere it reads once, few, many or a size class.

>TRBD1|16|TRBJ1-4|NA|TRBV7-9
CASSSGQDTLNEKLFF
TGTGCCAGCAGCTCGGGACAGGACACACTTAATGAAAAACTGTTTTTT
>TRBD2|18|TRBJ2-7|NA|TRBV5-4
CASSLGGSHGLAGYEQYF
TGTGCCAGCAGCTTGGGGGGGAGCCATGGACTAGCGGGCTACGAGCAGTACTTC
>TRBD2|15|TRBJ2-1|NA|TRBV27
CASSQLAGAYNEQFF
TGTGCCAGCAGTCAACTAGCGGGAGCGTACAATGAGCAGTTCTTC
>NA|12|TRBJ2-2|NA|TRBV5-4
CASSWGQGELFF
TGTGCCAGCAGCTGGGGCCAAGGGGAGCTGTTTTTT
>NA|14|TRBJ2-7|once|TRBV2
CASSEIPREDEQYF
TGTGCCAGCAGTGAAATACCCAGGGAGGACGAGCAGTACTTC
>TRBD2|14|TRBJ2-2|NA|TRBV19
CASISGRDTGELFF
TGTGCCAGTATTAGCGGGAGAGACACCGGGGAGCTGTTTTTT
>NA|14|TRBJ2-2|NA|TRBV7-2
CASSLSWNTGELFF
TGTGCCAGCAGCTTAAGCTGGAACACCGGGGAGCTGTTTTTT
>NA|15|TRBJ1-1|NA|TRBV18
CASSPPTPGDTEAFF
TGTGCCAGCTCACCACCCACTCCGGGGGACACTGAAGCTTTCTTT
>NA|12|TRBJ2-3|NA|TRBV19
CASSMARDTQYF
TGTGCCAGTAGCATGGCAAGGGATACGCAGTATTTT
>TRBD1|17|TRBJ2-1|NA|TRBV25-1
CASSDEWRTGRENEQFF
TGTGCCAGCAGTGATGAGTGGAGGACAGGGCGAGAAAATGAGCAGTTCTTC
>NA|14|TRBJ1-5|NA|TRBV10-2
CASSPASTNQPQHF
TGCGCCAGCTCACCGGCGTCCACCAATCAGCCCCAGCATTTT
>TRBD1|15|TRBJ2-2|NA|TRBV7-9
CASSHGQGDTGELFF
TGTGCCAGCAGCCACGGACAGGGCGATACCGGGGAGCTGTTTTTT
>NA|17|TRBJ2-7|NA|TRBV27
CASSLGPREQYSYEQYF
TGTGCCAGCAGTTTAGGTCCTAGGGAGCAGTATTCCTACGAGCAGTACTTC